This T cell receptor beta chain was captured in a study of T cells in Graves' hyperthyroidism and ophthalmopathy. Broader study findings: Most thyroid clonotypes expanded above 0.001 appeared in blood too.

Unmatched junction bases numbered 5, after V lost 11 bases and J lost 2 bases. Germline values: CDR1 SGHVS, CDR2 FNYEAQ. The CDR3 has 13 residues. There were TCR beta CDR3 regions amplified from RNA transcripts. Initially, a first-round RT-PCR of the TCR CDR3 employed the HTBI primer set. TCRdb re-called the multiplex PCR reads through MiXCR, storing one row per CDR3 protein. The profile shows a few hundred thousand distinct CDR3 sequences, more than 45% of them singletons. Patients between 18 and 65 years old had hyperthyroidism, newly diagnosed and lasting under 2 months. Note on this clonotype: Its antigen is unknown.

V and J are TRBV7-6 and TRBJ2-7; 11 positions match TRBD2. Sequencing was performed on peripheral blood or thyroid tissue (not recorded which). The receptor's source is a woman aged 18-35 years with Graves' hyperthyroidism. Written as DNA, the CDR3 is TGTGCCGGCCAGACTAGCGGGGCCTACGAGCAGTACTTC. As protein: CAGQTSGAYEQYF. Combining the CDR3 with reference TRBV7-6 and TRBJ2-7 gives the whole variable domain GAGVSQSPRYKVTKRGQDVALRCDPISGHVSLYWYRQALGQGPEFLTYFNYEAQQDKSGLPNDRFSAERPEGSISTLTIQRTEQRDSAMYRCAGQTSGAYEQYFGPGTRLTVT.